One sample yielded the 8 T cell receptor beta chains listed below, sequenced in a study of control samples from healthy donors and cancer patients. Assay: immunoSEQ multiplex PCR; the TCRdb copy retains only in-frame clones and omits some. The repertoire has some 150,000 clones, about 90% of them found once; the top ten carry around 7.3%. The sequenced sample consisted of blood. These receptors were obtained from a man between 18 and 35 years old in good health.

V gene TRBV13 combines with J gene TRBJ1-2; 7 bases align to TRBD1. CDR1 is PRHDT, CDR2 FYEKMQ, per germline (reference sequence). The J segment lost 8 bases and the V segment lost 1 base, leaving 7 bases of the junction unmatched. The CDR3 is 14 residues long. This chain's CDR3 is CASSLEGGIRGYTF. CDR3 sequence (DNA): TGTGCCAGCAGCTTAGAAGGGGGCATACGAGGCTACACCTTC. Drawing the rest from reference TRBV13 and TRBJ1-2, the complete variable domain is AAGVIQSPRHLIKEKRETATLKCYPIPRHDTVYWYQQGPGQDPQFLISFYEKMQSDKGSIPDRFSAQQFSDYHSELNMSSLELGDSALYFCASSLEGGIRGYTFGSGTRLTVV.

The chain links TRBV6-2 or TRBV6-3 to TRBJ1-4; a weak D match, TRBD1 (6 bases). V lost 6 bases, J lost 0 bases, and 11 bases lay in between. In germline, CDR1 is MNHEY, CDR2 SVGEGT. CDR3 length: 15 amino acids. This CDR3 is CASSPGQTTNEKLFF. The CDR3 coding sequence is TGTGCCAGCAGCCCAGGACAGACAACTAATGAAAAACTGTTTTTT.

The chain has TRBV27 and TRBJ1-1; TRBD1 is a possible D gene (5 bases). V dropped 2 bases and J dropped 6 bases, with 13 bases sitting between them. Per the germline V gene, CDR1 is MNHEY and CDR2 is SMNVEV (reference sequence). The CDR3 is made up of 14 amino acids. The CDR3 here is CASSLIQGGAEAFF. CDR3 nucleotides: TGTGCCAGCAGTTTAATCCAGGGTGGCGCTGAAGCTTTCTTT.

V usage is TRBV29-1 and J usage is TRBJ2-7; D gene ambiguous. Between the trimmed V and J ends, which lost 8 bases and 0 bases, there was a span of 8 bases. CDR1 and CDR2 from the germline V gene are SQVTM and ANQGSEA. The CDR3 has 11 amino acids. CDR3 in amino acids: CSTRISYEQYF. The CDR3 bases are TGCAGCACGCGTATCTCCTACGAGCAGTACTTC.

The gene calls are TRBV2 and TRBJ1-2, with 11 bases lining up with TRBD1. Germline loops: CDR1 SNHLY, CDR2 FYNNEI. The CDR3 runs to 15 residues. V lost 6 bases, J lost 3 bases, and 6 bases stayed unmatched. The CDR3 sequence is CASRPGQGAYYGYTF. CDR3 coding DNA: TGTGCCAGCAGACCCGGACAGGGGGCTTACTATGGCTACACCTTC.

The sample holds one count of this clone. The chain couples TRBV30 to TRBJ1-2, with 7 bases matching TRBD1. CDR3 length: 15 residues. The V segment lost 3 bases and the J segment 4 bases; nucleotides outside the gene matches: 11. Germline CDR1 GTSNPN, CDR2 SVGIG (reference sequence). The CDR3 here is CAWRLQSAGGYGYTF. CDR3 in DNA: TGTGCCTGGAGGCTACAATCGGCAGGGGGCTATGGCTACACCTTC.

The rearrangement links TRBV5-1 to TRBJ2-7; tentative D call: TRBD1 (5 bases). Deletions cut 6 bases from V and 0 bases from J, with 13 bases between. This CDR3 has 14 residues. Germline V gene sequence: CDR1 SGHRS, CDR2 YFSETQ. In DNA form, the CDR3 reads TGCGCCAGCACGGTAGACAGTAGCTCCTACGAGCAGTACTTC. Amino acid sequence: CASTVDSSSYEQYF.

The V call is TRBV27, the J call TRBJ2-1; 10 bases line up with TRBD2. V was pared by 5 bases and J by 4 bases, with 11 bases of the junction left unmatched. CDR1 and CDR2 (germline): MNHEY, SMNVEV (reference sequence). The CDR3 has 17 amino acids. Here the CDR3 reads CASSPRVAGGLYNEQFF. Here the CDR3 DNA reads TGTGCCAGCAGTCCCCGGGTAGCGGGGGGACTGTACAATGAGCAGTTCTTC.